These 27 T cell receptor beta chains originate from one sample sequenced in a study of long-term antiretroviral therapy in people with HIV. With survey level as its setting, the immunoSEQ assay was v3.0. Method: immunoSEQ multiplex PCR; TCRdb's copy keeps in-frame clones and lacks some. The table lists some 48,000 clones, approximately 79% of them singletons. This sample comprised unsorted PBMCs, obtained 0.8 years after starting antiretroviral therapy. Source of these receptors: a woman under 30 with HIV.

DNA of the CDR3: TGTGCCAGCAGTGAGCGGTTCCTCCTAAGACCTGAAAAACTGTTTTTT. This translates into CASSERFLLRPEKLFF. The chain recombines TRBV6-1 with TRBJ1-4, with D hard to call. The V end lost 3 bases, the J end lost 7 bases, and 18 bases lay between the germline ends. The CDR3 is 16 amino acids. Germline V gene data show CDR1 as MNHNS and CDR2 as SASEGT.

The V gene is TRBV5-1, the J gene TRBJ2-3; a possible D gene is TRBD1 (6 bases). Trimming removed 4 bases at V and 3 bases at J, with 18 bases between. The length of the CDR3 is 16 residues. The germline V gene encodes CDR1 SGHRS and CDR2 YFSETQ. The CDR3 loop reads CASSPTQGSGTDTQYF. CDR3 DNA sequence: TGCGCCAGCAGCCCGACACAGGGATCGGGAACAGATACGCAGTATTTT.

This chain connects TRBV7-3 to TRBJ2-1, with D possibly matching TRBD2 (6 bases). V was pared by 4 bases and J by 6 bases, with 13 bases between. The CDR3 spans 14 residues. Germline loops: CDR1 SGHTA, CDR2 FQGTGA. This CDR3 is CASSSTRGSNEQFF. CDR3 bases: TGTGCCAGCAGCTCGACTAGAGGCTCCAATGAGCAGTTCTTC.

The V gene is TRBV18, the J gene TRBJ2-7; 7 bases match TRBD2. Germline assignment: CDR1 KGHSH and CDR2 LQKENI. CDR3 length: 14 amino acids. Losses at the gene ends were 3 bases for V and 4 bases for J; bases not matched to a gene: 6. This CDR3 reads CASSPAGELYEQYF. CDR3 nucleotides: TGTGCCAGCTCACCGGCGGGAGAGTTGTACGAGCAGTACTTC.

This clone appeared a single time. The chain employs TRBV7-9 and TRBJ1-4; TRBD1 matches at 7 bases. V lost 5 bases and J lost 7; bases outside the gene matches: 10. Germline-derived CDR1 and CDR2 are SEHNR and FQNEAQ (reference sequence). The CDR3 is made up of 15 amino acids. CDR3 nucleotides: TGTGCCAGCAGCGTCGTGACAGGGCGGAGTGAAAAACTGTTTTTT. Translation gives CASSVVTGRSEKLFF.

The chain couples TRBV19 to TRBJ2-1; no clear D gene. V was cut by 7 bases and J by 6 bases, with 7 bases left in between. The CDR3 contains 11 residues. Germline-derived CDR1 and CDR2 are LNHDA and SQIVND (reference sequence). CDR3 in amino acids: CASNHPNEQFF. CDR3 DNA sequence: TGTGCCAGTAACCACCCCAATGAGCAGTTCTTC. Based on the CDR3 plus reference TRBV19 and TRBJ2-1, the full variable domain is DGGITQSPKYLFRKEGQNVTLSCEQNLNHDAMYWYRQDPGQGLRLIYYSQIVNDFQKGDIAEGYSVSREKKESFPLTVTSAQKNPTAFYLCASNHPNEQFFGPGTRLTVL.

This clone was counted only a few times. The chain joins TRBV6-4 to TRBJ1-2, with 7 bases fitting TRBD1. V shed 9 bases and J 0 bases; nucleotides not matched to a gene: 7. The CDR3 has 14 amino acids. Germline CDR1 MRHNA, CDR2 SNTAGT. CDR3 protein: CARQGRGPNYGYTF. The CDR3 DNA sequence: TGTGCCAGACAGGGGAGAGGGCCTAACTATGGCTACACCTTC.

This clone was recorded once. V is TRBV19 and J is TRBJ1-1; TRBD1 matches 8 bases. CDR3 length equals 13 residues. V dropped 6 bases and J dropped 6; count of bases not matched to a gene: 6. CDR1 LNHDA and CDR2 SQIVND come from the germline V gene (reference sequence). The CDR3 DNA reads TGTGCCAGTAGGGACAGGGCCGTGTCTGAAGCTTTCTTT. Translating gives CASRDRAVSEAFF. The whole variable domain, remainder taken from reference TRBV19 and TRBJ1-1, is DGGITQSPKYLFRKEGQNVTLSCEQNLNHDAMYWYRQDPGQGLRLIYYSQIVNDFQKGDIAEGYSVSREKKESFPLTVTSAQKNPTAFYLCASRDRAVSEAFFGQGTRLTVV.

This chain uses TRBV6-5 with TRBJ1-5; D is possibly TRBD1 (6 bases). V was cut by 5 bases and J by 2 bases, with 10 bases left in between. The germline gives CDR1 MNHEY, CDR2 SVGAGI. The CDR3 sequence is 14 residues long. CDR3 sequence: CASSTYRGNQPQHF. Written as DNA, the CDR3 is TGTGCCAGCAGTACCTACAGGGGCAATCAGCCCCAGCATTTT.

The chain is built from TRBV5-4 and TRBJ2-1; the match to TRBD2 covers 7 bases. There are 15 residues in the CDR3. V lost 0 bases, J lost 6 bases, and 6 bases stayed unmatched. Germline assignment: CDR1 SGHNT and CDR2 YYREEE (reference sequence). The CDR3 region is CASSLVLGGGNEQFF. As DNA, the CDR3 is TGTGCCAGCAGCTTGGTTTTGGGGGGGGGCAATGAGCAGTTCTTC.

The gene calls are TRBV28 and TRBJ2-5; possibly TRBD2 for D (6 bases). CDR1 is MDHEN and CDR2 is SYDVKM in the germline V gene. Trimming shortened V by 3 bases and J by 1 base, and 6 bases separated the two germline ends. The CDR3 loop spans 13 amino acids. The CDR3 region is CASSLGGQETQYF. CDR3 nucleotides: TGTGCCAGCAGTTTGGGGGGCCAAGAGACCCAGTACTTC.

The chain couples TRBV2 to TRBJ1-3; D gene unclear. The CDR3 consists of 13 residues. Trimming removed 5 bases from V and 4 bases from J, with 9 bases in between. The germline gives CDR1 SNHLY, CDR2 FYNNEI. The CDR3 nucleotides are TGTGCCAGCAGTAGAGACTCGGGAAACACCATATATTTT. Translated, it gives CASSRDSGNTIYF.

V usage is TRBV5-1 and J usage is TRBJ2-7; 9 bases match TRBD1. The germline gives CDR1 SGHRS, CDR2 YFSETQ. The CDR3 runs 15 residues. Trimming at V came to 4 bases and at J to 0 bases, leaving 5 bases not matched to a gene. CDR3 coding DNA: TGCGCCAGCAGCCCCGGACAGGGGAGCTCCTACGAGCAGTACTTC. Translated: CASSPGQGSSYEQYF.

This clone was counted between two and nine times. Written as DNA, the CDR3 is TGTGCCAGTAGTATAGATAGGGGGTCCGGGGAGCTGTTTTTT. Its protein is CASSIDRGSGELFF. The chain couples TRBV19 to TRBJ2-2; tentative D call: TRBD1 (6 bases). This CDR3 is 14 amino acids long. Germline assignment: CDR1 LNHDA and CDR2 SQIVND (reference sequence). The V end lost 0 bases, the J end lost 6 bases, and 8 bases lay between the germline ends. The full variable domain, rest sourced from reference TRBV19 and TRBJ2-2, is DGGITQSPKYLFRKEGQNVTLSCEQNLNHDAMYWYRQDPGQGLRLIYYSQIVNDFQKGDIAEGYSVSREKKESFPLTVTSAQKNPTAFYLCASSIDRGSGELFFGEGSRLTVL.

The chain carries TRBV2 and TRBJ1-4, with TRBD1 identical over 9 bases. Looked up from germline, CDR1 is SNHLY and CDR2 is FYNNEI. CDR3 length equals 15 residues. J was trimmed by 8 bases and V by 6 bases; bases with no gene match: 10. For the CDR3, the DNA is TGTGCCAGCAGCCAGAAAACAGGGGGCGGCGAAAAACTGTTTTTT. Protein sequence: CASSQKTGGGEKLFF.

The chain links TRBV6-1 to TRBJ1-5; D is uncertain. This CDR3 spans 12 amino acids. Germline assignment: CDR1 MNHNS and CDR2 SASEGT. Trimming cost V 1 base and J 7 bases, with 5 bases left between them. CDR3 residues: CASSEGTQPQHF. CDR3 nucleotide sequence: TGTGCCAGCAGTGAAGGAACACAGCCCCAGCATTTT.

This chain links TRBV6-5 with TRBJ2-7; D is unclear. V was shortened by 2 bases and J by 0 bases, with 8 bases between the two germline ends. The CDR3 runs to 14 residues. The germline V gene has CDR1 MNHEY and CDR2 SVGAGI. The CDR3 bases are TGTGCCAGCAGTTACCTCGGTCCCTCCTACGAGCAGTACTTC. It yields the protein CASSYLGPSYEQYF.

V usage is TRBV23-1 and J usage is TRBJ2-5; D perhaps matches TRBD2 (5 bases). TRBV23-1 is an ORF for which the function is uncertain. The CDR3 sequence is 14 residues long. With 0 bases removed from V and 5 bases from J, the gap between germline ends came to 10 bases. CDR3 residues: CASSQSERGETQYF. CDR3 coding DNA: TGCGCCAGCAGTCAATCTGAGAGAGGGGAGACCCAGTACTTC.

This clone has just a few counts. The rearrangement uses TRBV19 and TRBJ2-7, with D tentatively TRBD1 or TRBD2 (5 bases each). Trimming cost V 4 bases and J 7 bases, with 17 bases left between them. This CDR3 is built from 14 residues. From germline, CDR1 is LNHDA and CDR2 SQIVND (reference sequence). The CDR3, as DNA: TGTGCCAGTAGTACCGGGACCGCACAACGGGAGCAGTACTTC. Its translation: CASSTGTAQREQYF.

For the CDR3, the DNA is TGTGCCAGCAGTTATGGTCAGGGCTACGAGCAGTACTTC. Its translation: CASSYGQGYEQYF. V usage is TRBV27 and J usage is TRBJ2-7; the D gene is possibly TRBD1 (5 bases). The V and J ends lost 4 bases and 3 bases respectively, with 10 bases between them. This CDR3 has 13 residues. Germline V gene data show CDR1 as MNHEY and CDR2 as SMNVEV (reference sequence).

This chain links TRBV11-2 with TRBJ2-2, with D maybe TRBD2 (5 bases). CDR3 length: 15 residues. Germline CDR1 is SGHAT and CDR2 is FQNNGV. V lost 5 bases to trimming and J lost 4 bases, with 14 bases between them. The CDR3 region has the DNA TGTGCCAGCAGCCAGGAGCGGCCTGGCACCGGGGAGCTGTTTTTT. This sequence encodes CASSQERPGTGELFF. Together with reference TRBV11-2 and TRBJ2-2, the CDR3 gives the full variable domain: EAGVAQSPRYKIIEKRQSVAFWCNPISGHATLYWYQQILGQGPKLLIQFQNNGVVDDSQLPKDRFSAERLKGVDSTLKIQPAKLEDSAVYLCASSQERPGTGELFFGEGSRLTVL.

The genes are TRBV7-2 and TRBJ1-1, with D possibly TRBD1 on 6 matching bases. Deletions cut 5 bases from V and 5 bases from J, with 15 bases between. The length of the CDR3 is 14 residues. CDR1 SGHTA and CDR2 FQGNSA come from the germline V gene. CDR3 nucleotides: TGTGCCAGCAGCCAACTACAGGGAGGGACTGAAGCTTTCTTT. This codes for CASSQLQGGTEAFF. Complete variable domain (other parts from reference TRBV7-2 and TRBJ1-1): GAGVSQSPSNKVTEKGKDVELRCDPISGHTALYWYRQSLGQGLEFLIYFQGNSAPDKSGLPSDRFSAERTGGSVSTLTIQRTQQEDSAVYLCASSQLQGGTEAFFGQGTRLTVV.

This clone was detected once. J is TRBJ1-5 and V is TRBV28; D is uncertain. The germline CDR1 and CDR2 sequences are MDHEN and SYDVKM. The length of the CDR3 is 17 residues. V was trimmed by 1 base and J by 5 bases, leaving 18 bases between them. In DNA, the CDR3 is TGTGCCAGCAGTTTATTGCGGGCCCTACCCCTTGATCAGCCCCAGCATTTT. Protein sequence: CASSLLRALPLDQPQHF.

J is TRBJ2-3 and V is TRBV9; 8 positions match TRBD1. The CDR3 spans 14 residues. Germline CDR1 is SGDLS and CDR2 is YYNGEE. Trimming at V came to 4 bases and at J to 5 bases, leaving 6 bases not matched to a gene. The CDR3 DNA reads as TGTGCCAGCAGCTCCGGACAGGGATTAGATACGCAGTATTTT. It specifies CASSSGQGLDTQYF. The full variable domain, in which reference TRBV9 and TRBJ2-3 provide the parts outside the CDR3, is DSGVTQTPKHLITATGQRVTLRCSPRSGDLSVYWYQQSLDQGLQFLIQYYNGEERAKGNILERFSAQQFPDLHSELNLSSLELGDSALYFCASSSGQGLDTQYFGPGTRLTVL.

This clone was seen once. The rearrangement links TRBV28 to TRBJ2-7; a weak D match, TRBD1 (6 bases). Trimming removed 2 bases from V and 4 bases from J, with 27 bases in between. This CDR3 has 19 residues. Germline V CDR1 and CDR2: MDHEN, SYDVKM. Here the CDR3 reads CASSLPRTGTLILPYEQYF. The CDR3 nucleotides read TGTGCCAGCAGTTTACCTCGTACAGGGACCCTCATCCTTCCTTACGAGCAGTACTTC.

DNA for the CDR3: TGTGCCAGCAGCCCACATTCAGGGGTCTCCTACAATGAGCAGTTCTTC. Amino acid sequence: CASSPHSGVSYNEQFF. The V gene is TRBV7-2, the J gene TRBJ2-1, with D perhaps matching TRBD1 (6 bases). This CDR3 spans 16 amino acids. CDR1 and CDR2 from the germline V gene are SGHTA and FQGNSA. V was shortened by 5 bases and J by 0 bases, with 14 bases between the two germline ends.

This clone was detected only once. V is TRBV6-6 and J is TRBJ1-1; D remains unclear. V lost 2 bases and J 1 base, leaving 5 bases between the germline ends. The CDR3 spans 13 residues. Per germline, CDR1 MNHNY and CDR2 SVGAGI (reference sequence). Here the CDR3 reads CASSYEWNTEAFF. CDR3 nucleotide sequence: TGTGCCAGCAGTTACGAGTGGAACACTGAAGCTTTCTTT.